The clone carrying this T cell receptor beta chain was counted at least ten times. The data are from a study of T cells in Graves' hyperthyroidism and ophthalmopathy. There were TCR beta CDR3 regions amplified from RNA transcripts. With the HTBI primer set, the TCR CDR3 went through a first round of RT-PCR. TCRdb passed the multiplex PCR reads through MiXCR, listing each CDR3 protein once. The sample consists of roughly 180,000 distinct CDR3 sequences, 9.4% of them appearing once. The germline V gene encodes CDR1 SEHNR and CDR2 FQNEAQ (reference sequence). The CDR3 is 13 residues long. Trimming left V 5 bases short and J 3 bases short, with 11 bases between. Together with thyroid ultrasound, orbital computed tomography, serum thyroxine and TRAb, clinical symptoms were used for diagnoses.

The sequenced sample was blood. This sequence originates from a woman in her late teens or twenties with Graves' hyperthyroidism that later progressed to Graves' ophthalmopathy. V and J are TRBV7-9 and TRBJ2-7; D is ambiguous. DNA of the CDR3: TGTGCCAGCAGCATTACACGGAACTACGAGCAGTACTTC. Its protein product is CASSITRNYEQYF.